A single sample is the source of the 30 T cell receptor beta chains below, sequenced in a study of regulatory T cells in long-lasting Graves disease. Researchers made TCR beta libraries by using iRepertoire HTBI primers and running Arm-PCR on CDR3 regions. From the multiplex PCR reads, TCRdb called clonotypes with MiXCR, one entry per CDR3 protein. In the table there are about half a million distinct CDR3 sequences, around 12% of which are singletons. Noted time point: newly diagnosed GD, antithyroid drugs for less than 3 months. The TCR library was prepared using RNA isolated from PBMCs. These data also formed part of another study, on T cells in Graves' hyperthyroidism and ophthalmopathy.

Sequenced here: peripheral blood mononuclear cells (PBMCs), sampled at new diagnosis, from a patient treated with antithyroid drugs. The source is a woman aged 25 to 45 with Graves disease.

The chain links TRBV20-1 to TRBJ2-1; 7 nucleotides align to TRBD2. V trimming: 5 bases; J trimming: 3 bases; junction bases outside the gene matches: 7. This CDR3 contains 14 residues. Germline V CDR1 and CDR2: DFQATT, SNEGSKA (reference sequence). The CDR3 DNA reads TGCAGTGCTTTCGGACTAGAATACTACAATGAGCAGTTCTTC. It codes for CSAFGLEYYNEQFF.

This clonotype came up many times. J is TRBJ2-7 and V is TRBV4-3; D is perhaps TRBD2 (6 bases). CDR1 and CDR2 from the germline V gene are LGHNA and YSLEER. Trimming left V 3 bases short and J 0 bases short, with 15 bases between. The CDR3 length is 16 residues. The CDR3 region is CASSQGLWTASYEQYF. CDR3 DNA: TGCGCCAGCAGCCAGGGACTTTGGACGGCCTCCTACGAGCAGTACTTC.

This clonotype was counted many times. The chain employs TRBV5-1 and TRBJ1-1; D is unclear. V was clipped by 4 bases and J by 4 bases, with 14 bases between them. Germline loops: CDR1 SGHRS, CDR2 YFSETQ. CDR3 length equals 14 residues. The CDR3 bases are TGCGCCAGCAGCCCTCAGGATGGGAGCACTGAAGCTTTCTTT. Protein product: CASSPQDGSTEAFF.

This clonotype occurred many times. This chain uses TRBV12-3 or TRBV12-4 with TRBJ2-1, with D possibly being TRBD1 (5 bases). The V end lost 5 bases, the J end lost 8 bases, and 13 bases lay between the germline ends. This CDR3 region has 13 residues. CDR3 region: CASSVGRFHEQFF. The CDR3 DNA is TGTGCCAGCAGTGTGGGGCGTTTCCATGAGCAGTTCTTC.

This clonotype occurred many times. The V gene is TRBV11-2, the J gene TRBJ2-7; D unresolved. CDR1 SGHAT and CDR2 FQNNGV come from the germline V gene. The CDR3 covers 11 residues. V was shortened by 5 bases and J by 9 bases, with 11 bases between the two germline ends. The DNA of the CDR3 is TGTGCCAGCAGCCTGTCCCTCGGGCAGTACTTC. Its translation: CASSLSLGQYF.

This clonotype showed up many times. This chain uses TRBV25-1 with TRBJ2-7; 9 bases align to TRBD2. The V gene's germline CDR1 is MGHDK and CDR2 SYGVNS. J was trimmed by 0 bases and V by 5 bases; bases with no gene match: 8. CDR3 size: 16 residues. DNA of the CDR3: TGTGCCAGCAGTTTAAGTAGCGGGAGCCTCTCCTACGAGCAGTACTTC. Amino acids: CASSLSSGSLSYEQYF.

The V and J genes are TRBV6-2 or TRBV6-3 and TRBJ2-1; either TRBD1 or TRBD2 may fit D (5 bases each). Trimming took 6 bases from V and 9 from J, leaving 12 bases between them. Germline lookup yields CDR1 MNHEY and CDR2 SVGEGT. The CDR3 has 12 residues. The CDR3 loop is CASSFPGTEQFF. The CDR3 nucleotides read TGTGCCAGCAGCTTCCCTGGGACTGAGCAGTTCTTC.

This clonotype was seen more than once but under ten times. The rearrangement links TRBV11-2 to TRBJ2-7; TRBD1 might be the D (7 bases). V lost 4 bases and J lost 5, with 15 bases in between. CDR1 is SGHAT and CDR2 is FQNNGV in the germline V gene. The CDR3 runs 14 residues. In DNA, the CDR3 is TGTGCCAGCAGCTGGGCAGGGGGGACGGACGAGCAGTACTTC. Translating it yields CASSWAGGTDEQYF.

J is TRBJ1-1 and V is TRBV6-5; no clear D. The CDR3 sequence is 15 residues long. Between the trimmed V and J ends, which lost 2 bases and 0 bases, there was a span of 10 bases. Germline V gene lookup returns CDR1 MNHEY and CDR2 SVGAGI. This CDR3 is CASSYGGSMNTEAFF. CDR3 nucleotide sequence: TGTGCCAGCAGTTACGGCGGGTCAATGAACACTGAAGCTTTCTTT.

There are many counts of this clonotype. This chain joins TRBV6-5 and TRBJ1-1; D might be TRBD1 (6 bases). Trimming cost V 4 bases and J 8 bases, with 11 bases left between them. Germline loops: CDR1 MNHEY, CDR2 SVGAGI. CDR3 length: 12 amino acids. The CDR3 DNA sequence: TGTGCCAGCAGTTCCGACACAGGGGAAGCTTTCTTT. Protein: CASSSDTGEAFF.

The genes are TRBV9 and TRBJ2-1, with D possibly matching TRBD2 (6 bases). Trimming left V 0 bases short and J 0 bases short, with 10 bases between. This CDR3 region has 16 residues. Germline CDR1 is SGDLS and CDR2 is YYNGEE. The DNA for the CDR3 is TGTGCCAGCAGCGTAGATAGCGGAAGCTCCTACAATGAGCAGTTCTTC. This gives the protein CASSVDSGSSYNEQFF.

This clonotype was found many times. The CDR3, as DNA: TGCAGTGCTAGAGTTCCGGGACGCTTAGCATCACCCCTCCACTTT. Its protein is CSARVPGRLASPLHF. The rearrangement joins TRBV20-1 to TRBJ1-6; the D gene is possibly TRBD1 (5 bases). Germline lookup yields CDR1 DFQATT and CDR2 SNEGSKA (reference sequence). The CDR3 is made up of 15 amino acids. The V gene lost 1 base and the J gene lost 10 bases, with 17 bases spanning the gap.

This clonotype showed up many times. The chain has TRBV20-1 and TRBJ1-5; D gene uncertain. This CDR3 comprises 13 residues. In germline, CDR1 is DFQATT, CDR2 SNEGSKA (reference sequence). Trimming removed 4 bases from V and 7 bases from J, with 14 bases in between. The CDR3 spells CSATGFSSQPQHF. DNA for the CDR3: TGCAGTGCTACCGGGTTTTCGAGCCAGCCCCAGCATTTT.

This clonotype was observed at least ten times. J is TRBJ2-7 and V is TRBV10-2, with TRBD2 matching 13 bases. Trimming took 5 bases from V and 7 from J; bases not matched to a gene: 5. Germline V gene sequence: CDR1 WSHSY, CDR2 SAAADI. CDR3 size: 14 residues. The CDR3 loop is CASSQGLAGIEQYF. The CDR3 DNA reads as TGCGCCAGCAGTCAGGGACTAGCGGGAATAGAGCAGTACTTC.

This clonotype was seen at least ten times. V and J are TRBV2 and TRBJ2-7; TRBD1 agrees at 7 bases. Trimming removed 7 bases from V and 3 bases from J; junction bases left unmatched: 6. The germline V gene encodes CDR1 SNHLY and CDR2 FYNNEI. The length of the CDR3 is 13 residues. CDR3 in DNA: TGTGCCAGCACCAGGGACAGACGCTACGAGCAGTACTTC. It specifies CASTRDRRYEQYF.

This clonotype was detected ten times or more. The chain employs TRBV20-1 and TRBJ2-3; TRBD1 matches 8 bases. J was trimmed by 1 base and V by 5 bases; bases with no gene match: 8. The CDR3 sequence is 15 residues long. In germline, CDR1 is DFQATT, CDR2 SNEGSKA (reference sequence). The CDR3 region has the DNA TGCAGTGCTCCGAACGCGGACAGGGGCACAGATACGCAGTATTTT. Translation: CSAPNADRGTDTQYF.

This clonotype was recorded at least ten times. V and J are TRBV19 and TRBJ2-1; 7 bases are shared with TRBD2. Unmatched junction bases numbered 7, after V lost 7 bases and J lost 4 bases. The germline CDR1 and CDR2 sequences are LNHDA and SQIVND (reference sequence). The CDR3 is made up of 14 amino acids. CDR3 sequence (DNA): TGTGCCAGTACCGCAGGACTAGGATACAATGAGCAGTTCTTC. It encodes CASTAGLGYNEQFF.

In this sample, this clonotype turned up a few times. This chain joins TRBV9 and TRBJ2-3; maybe TRBD2 (6 bases). The CDR3 is 16 residues long. Trimming removed 2 bases from V and 2 bases from J, with 15 bases in between. From germline, CDR1 is SGDLS and CDR2 YYNGEE. The DNA of the CDR3 is TGTGCCAGCAGCGTGGGGGACTCGACCTACACAGATACGCAGTATTTT. Its translation: CASSVGDSTYTDTQYF.

Only a few counts were recorded for this clonotype. Being one base from a much bigger clone, this may be a read error. CDR3 region: CASGLASTGQETQYF. The CDR3 DNA is TGTGCCAGCGGCTTAGCGTCTACGGGGCAAGAGACCCAGTACTTC. This sequence joins TRBV7-2 and TRBJ2-5, with D tentatively TRBD2 (5 bases). The CDR3 runs to 15 residues. Germline V gene lookup returns CDR1 SGHTA and CDR2 FQGNSA.

This clonotype was counted many times. The CDR3 region is CASSSLEKLFF. The CDR3 DNA reads as TGTGCCAGCAGTTCGCTGGAAAAACTGTTTTTT. The chain uses TRBV12-3 or TRBV12-4 and TRBJ1-4; D is unresolved. Trimming stripped 4 bases from V and 8 bases from J, with 5 bases between. The CDR3 runs 11 residues.

This chain links TRBV18 with TRBJ2-3; no reliable D call. V shed 0 bases and J shed 4 bases, with 17 bases lying between them. CDR1 and CDR2 (germline): KGHSH, LQKENI. The CDR3 length is 17 residues. The CDR3 loop reads CASSPPSRAPGPDTQYF. CDR3 in DNA: TGTGCCAGCTCACCACCGAGTAGGGCCCCTGGCCCAGATACGCAGTATTTT.

There are many counts of this clonotype. V and J are TRBV7-2 and TRBJ2-5, with 9 bases identical to TRBD2. The CDR3 is made up of 17 amino acids. V lost 2 bases and J lost 2; bases outside the gene matches: 9. CDR1 is SGHTA, CDR2 FQGNSA, per germline. As DNA, the CDR3 is TGTGCCAGCAGCTTATGGGCGGCGGGAGGGAATCAAGAGACCCAGTACTTC. Protein sequence: CASSLWAAGGNQETQYF.

This clonotype has more than one count but fewer than ten. The chain links TRBV6-2 or TRBV6-3 to TRBJ1-1; D unresolved. CDR3 length: 13 amino acids. Germline V gene sequence: CDR1 MNHEY, CDR2 SVGEGT. V lost 7 bases and J lost 2, with 11 bases in between. The CDR3 DNA reads as TGTGCCAGCATGGAAGTCCTCAACACTGAAGCTTTCTTT. It specifies CASMEVLNTEAFF.

The genes are TRBV28 and TRBJ1-5; D might be TRBD1 (5 bases). Germline lookup yields CDR1 MDHEN and CDR2 SYDVKM. V gave up 8 bases and J gave up 3 bases, with 11 bases separating them. The CDR3 length is 13 residues. The CDR3 sequence: CASGGYHNQPQHF. CDR3 DNA: TGTGCCAGCGGGGGATATCACAATCAGCCCCAGCATTTT. Full variable domain (outside the CDR3, taken from reference TRBV28 and TRBJ1-5): DVKVTQSSRYLVKRTGEKVFLECVQDMDHENMFWYRQDPGLGLRLIYFSYDVKMKEKGDIPEGYSVSREKKERFSLILESASTNQTSMYLCASGGYHNQPQHFGDGTRLSIL.

This clonotype was counted many times. This chain's CDR3 is CAISDEQDRTDTQYF. The CDR3 DNA reads as TGTGCCATCAGTGACGAACAGGATCGAACAGATACGCAGTATTTT. This chain connects TRBV10-3 to TRBJ2-3; tentative D call: TRBD1 (5 bases). Germline CDR1 and CDR2: ENHRY and SYGVKD. The V end was cut by 3 bases, the J end by 3 bases, with 13 bases between. CDR3 length: 15 residues.

This clonotype was found many times. This rearrangement joins TRBV6-5 to TRBJ2-5, with D tentatively TRBD1 or TRBD2 (5 bases each). The CDR3 spans 16 residues. The germline CDR1 and CDR2 sequences are MNHEY and SVGAGI. V was pared by 0 bases and J by 4 bases, with 15 bases between. This chain's CDR3 is CASSYSMGVPRETQYF. Written as DNA, the CDR3 is TGTGCCAGCAGTTACTCGATGGGGGTCCCGAGAGAGACCCAGTACTTC.

DNA of the CDR3: TGTGCCAGCAGCAGAATCTCGGGACAGGTGTTCTATGGCTACACCTTC. It encodes CASSRISGQVFYGYTF. The chain combines TRBV7-2 with TRBJ1-2, with 8 bases matching TRBD1. The CDR3 runs 16 residues. Per the germline V gene, CDR1 is SGHTA and CDR2 is FQGNSA. V gave up 5 bases and J gave up 4 bases; unmatched junction bases: 12.

Concerning this clonotype: This could be a read error, since a much larger clone is one nucleotide away. The rearrangement joins TRBV20-1 to TRBJ1-3; 8 positions agree with TRBD1. Germline values: CDR1 DFQATT, CDR2 SNEGSKA (reference sequence). V lost 4 bases to trimming and J lost 3 bases; unmatched junction nucleotides: 5. The CDR3 length is 14 residues. DNA of the CDR3: TGCAGTGCTAAACAGGGGGTTGGTGGAAACACCATATATTTT. Protein: CSAKQGVGGNTIYF.

This clonotype was observed many times. This chain connects TRBV5-1 to TRBJ1-4, with D hard to call. V was pared by 0 bases and J by 6 bases, with 15 bases between. The CDR3 is made up of 16 amino acids. Germline loops: CDR1 SGHRS, CDR2 YFSETQ. The CDR3 region is CASSLEGWGMHEKLFF. DNA of the CDR3: TGCGCCAGCAGCTTGGAAGGGTGGGGTATGCATGAAAAACTGTTTTTT.

This clonotype came up many times. The chain has TRBV27 and TRBJ2-6, with a tentative D call TRBD1 (5 bases). The CDR3 has 18 residues. The V end lost 4 bases, the J end lost 3 bases, and 19 bases lay between the germline ends. CDR1 is MNHEY, CDR2 SMNVEV, per germline (reference sequence). The CDR3 nucleotides are TGTGCCAGCAGTTATATAGGGGCCCCCCAGGTTGGGGCCAACGTCCTGACTTTC. Protein sequence: CASSYIGAPQVGANVLTF.